The 28 T cell receptor beta chains reported below all come from one sample, sequenced in a study of radiotherapy plus CTLA-4 blockade in lung cancer. Method: immunoSEQ multiplex PCR; TCRdb's copy keeps in-frame clones and lacks some. The sample has about 45,000 clones; roughly 59% are singletons. The specimen comprised peripheral blood, sampled from a patient treated with radiotherapy plus ipilimumab. The receptors stem from a human donor with non-small cell lung cancer who had a partial response to radiotherapy plus ipilimumab.

The chain combines TRBV6-1 with TRBJ2-3; 7 bases map to TRBD2. The V gene end was trimmed by 5 bases and the J gene end by 3 bases; junction bases not matched to a gene: 8. The CDR3 is made up of 15 amino acids. Germline V gene lookup returns CDR1 MNHNS and CDR2 SASEGT. CDR3 loop: CASSFSGVRTDTQYF. DNA for the CDR3: TGTGCCAGCAGTTTCAGCGGGGTAAGGACAGATACGCAGTATTTT.

The chain joins TRBV4-1 to TRBJ2-7; D is possibly TRBD1 (6 bases). The CDR3 extends over 16 amino acids. Trimming left V 0 bases short and J 7 bases short, with 19 bases between. CDR1 is MGHRA and CDR2 is YSYEKL in the germline V gene. The CDR3 nucleotides read TGCGCCAGCAGCCAAGAGGGACAAGGGCGAAGGGAAGAGCAGTACTTC. This gives the protein CASSQEGQGRREEQYF.

This sequence joins TRBV7-9 and TRBJ2-7; D gene unclear. The CDR3 runs 11 residues. The V end was cut by 5 bases, the J end by 6 bases, with 8 bases between. CDR1 is SEHNR and CDR2 is FQNEAQ in the germline V gene (reference sequence). The CDR3 nucleotides read TGTGCCAGCAGCGAATCTAGCGAGCAGTACTTC. Translation gives CASSESSEQYF.

V is TRBV18 and J is TRBJ1-1; D unresolved. Trimming cost V 2 bases and J 1 base, with 5 bases left between them. Per germline, CDR1 KGHSH and CDR2 LQKENI. This CDR3 is built from 13 residues. The CDR3 here is CASSPGPNTEAFF. The DNA of the CDR3 is TGTGCCAGCTCACCAGGCCCGAACACTGAAGCTTTCTTT.

This chain joins TRBV6-5 and TRBJ1-4, with D perhaps TRBD1 (5 bases). V lost 2 bases and J lost 5, with 9 bases in between. This CDR3 has 14 residues. Per germline, CDR1 MNHEY and CDR2 SVGAGI. CDR3: CASSYTGRNEKLFF. The CDR3 DNA is TGTGCCAGCAGTTACACAGGCCGAAATGAAAAACTGTTTTTT.

The chain employs TRBV9 and TRBJ2-1; maybe TRBD2 (5 bases). Trimming stripped 0 bases from V and 4 bases from J, with 14 bases between. CDR1 is SGDLS, CDR2 YYNGEE, per germline. CDR3 length: 16 residues. The CDR3 DNA sequence: TGTGCCAGCAGCGTAGAACTAGGGAACTCTTACAATGAGCAGTTCTTC. Translation gives CASSVELGNSYNEQFF.

The rearrangement links TRBV19 to TRBJ1-2, with TRBD1 matching 10 bases. The CDR3 is 14 amino acids. Losses at the gene ends were 6 bases for V and 8 bases for J; bases not matched to a gene: 9. From germline, CDR1 is LNHDA and CDR2 SQIVND (reference sequence). The CDR3 DNA reads as TGTGCCAGTAGACCGGGACAGGGGACGTTAGGCTACACCTTC. It is translated as CASRPGQGTLGYTF.

V gene TRBV15 combines with J gene TRBJ2-5; D might be TRBD1 (5 bases). The CDR3 is made up of 16 amino acids. Germline CDR1 reads LNHNV; CDR2 reads YYDKDF (reference sequence). Trimming left V 3 bases short and J 7 bases short, with 21 bases between. The CDR3 DNA reads TGTGCCACCAGCAGTGGACAACCCTCGTCTTCGTCGACCCAGTACTTC. Protein: CATSSGQPSSSSTQYF.

This clone has at least ten counts. V is TRBV2 and J is TRBJ2-1; TRBD2 is a possible D gene (5 bases). Germline-derived CDR1 and CDR2 are SNHLY and FYNNEI. The CDR3 contains 14 residues. V lost 1 base, J lost 3 bases, and 7 bases lay in between. In nucleotides, the CDR3 is TGTGCCAGCAGTGAAGATGCGGGCTACAATGAGCAGTTCTTC. Protein: CASSEDAGYNEQFF.

The rearrangement joins TRBV5-5 to TRBJ1-4; D possibly corresponds to TRBD1 (5 bases). Trimming removed 4 bases from V and 6 bases from J, with 13 bases in between. The CDR3 totals 14 residues. Germline V CDR1 and CDR2: SGHKS, YYEKEE (reference sequence). The CDR3 region has the DNA TGTGCCAGCAGCCCAATGGGGGGGGATGAAAAACTGTTTTTT. Residues: CASSPMGGDEKLFF.

J is TRBJ1-1 and V is TRBV5-1; 11 nucleotides line up with TRBD1. Germline loops: CDR1 SGHRS, CDR2 YFSETQ. V dropped 4 bases and J dropped 0; count of bases not matched to a gene: 5. This CDR3 has 16 amino acids. CDR3 in DNA: TGCGCCAGCAGCCAGGACAGGGGGCTTATGAACACTGAAGCTTTCTTT. Its protein product is CASSQDRGLMNTEAFF.

This rearrangement joins TRBV6-5 to TRBJ1-4; the D gene is possibly TRBD1 (5 bases). V dropped 2 bases and J dropped 7 bases, with 11 bases sitting between them. Germline values: CDR1 MNHEY, CDR2 SVGAGI. The CDR3 length is 14 residues. The CDR3 reads CASSYRDRPEKLFF. CDR3 nucleotide sequence: TGTGCCAGCAGTTACAGAGACAGACCTGAAAAACTGTTTTTT.

The V call is TRBV5-1, the J call TRBJ1-4; 9 nucleotides agree with TRBD1. Germline CDR1 SGHRS, CDR2 YFSETQ. The CDR3 has 15 amino acids. V was pared by 4 bases and J by 7 bases, with 8 bases of the junction left unmatched. CDR3 loop: CASSPRDRVGEKLFF. CDR3 DNA sequence: TGCGCCAGCAGCCCCCGGGACAGGGTGGGTGAAAAACTGTTTTTT.

The gene calls are TRBV5-1 and TRBJ2-3; 9 nucleotides agree with TRBD1. The V gene end was trimmed by 4 bases and the J gene end by 5 bases; junction bases not matched to a gene: 2. CDR1 is SGHRS and CDR2 is YFSETQ in the germline V gene. The length of the CDR3 is 13 residues. The CDR3 region is CASSGGQGDTQYF. CDR3 nucleotide sequence: TGCGCCAGCAGCGGGGGACAGGGAGATACGCAGTATTTT.

The J gene is TRBJ2-1, the V gene TRBV12-1; the table's TRBD1 call for D was not verified on the DNA. TRBV12-1 is annotated as a pseudogene. The CDR3 spans 17 residues. In DNA form, the CDR3 reads TGTGCCAGCGCCCATCAGGTGCCCCACATTCTTGACGATGAGCAGTTCTTC. Protein product: CASAHQVPHILDDEQFF.

This clone was seen a handful of times. J is TRBJ2-1 and V is TRBV7-3, with D possibly being TRBD2 (7 bases). This CDR3 is 14 amino acids long. V lost 4 bases and J 9 bases, leaving 16 bases between the germline ends. From germline, CDR1 is SGHTA and CDR2 FQGTGA. The CDR3 loop is CASSSRGGAGEQFF. CDR3 DNA sequence: TGTGCCAGCAGCTCCCGAGGGGGGGCTGGTGAGCAGTTCTTC.

The chain combines TRBV30 with TRBJ2-7, with TRBD1 identical over 9 bases. V lost 3 bases, J lost 3 bases, and 3 bases stayed unmatched. This CDR3 is built from 13 residues. Germline V lookup: CDR1 GTSNPN, CDR2 SVGIG (reference sequence). The DNA for the CDR3 is TGTGCCTGGAGCCGGGACAGGGTCTACGAGCAGTACTTC. It translates to CAWSRDRVYEQYF.

The rearrangement uses TRBV5-1 and TRBJ1-3; perhaps TRBD1 as D (6 bases). Germline CDR1 and CDR2: SGHRS and YFSETQ. Between the trimmed V and J ends, which lost 5 bases and 7 bases, there was a span of 16 bases. The CDR3 sequence is 14 residues long. This chain's CDR3 is CASRLSQGKNTIYF. The DNA for the CDR3 is TGCGCCAGCAGACTCTCACAGGGAAAGAACACCATATATTTT.

This clone turned up a few times. The CDR3 sequence: CASGVQGKVGYTF. The CDR3 nucleotides are TGTGCCAGCGGGGTCCAGGGTAAAGTCGGCTACACCTTC. J is TRBJ1-2 and V is TRBV6-6, with D maybe TRBD1 (5 bases). The CDR3 has 13 amino acids. V dropped 8 bases and J dropped 8 bases, with 18 bases sitting between them. CDR1 and CDR2 from the germline V gene are MNHNY and SVGAGI (reference sequence).

At least ten counts were recorded for this clone. The chain joins TRBV5-1 to TRBJ1-2; the D gene is possibly TRBD1 (6 bases). Germline lookup yields CDR1 SGHRS and CDR2 YFSETQ. Trimming shortened V by 4 bases and J by 2 bases, and 9 bases separated the two germline ends. The CDR3 has 13 residues. The CDR3 region has the DNA TGCGCCAGCAGCACGGACAGAAACTATGGCTACACCTTC. It encodes CASSTDRNYGYTF.

The J gene is TRBJ2-7, the V gene TRBV7-6; 9 bases are a match to TRBD1. After removal of 2 bases from V and 1 base from J, the junction contained 3 bases not matched to a gene. The CDR3 extends over 15 amino acids. Germline assignment: CDR1 SGHVS and CDR2 FNYEAQ. Written as DNA, the CDR3 is TGTGCCAGCAGCTTACAACAGGGGGCATCCTACGAGCAGTACTTC. The encoded protein is CASSLQQGASYEQYF.

V usage is TRBV19 and J usage is TRBJ1-2; D call uncertain. This CDR3 has 14 amino acids. Germline V gene data show CDR1 as LNHDA and CDR2 as SQIVND (reference sequence). The ends were cut back, 7 bases at V and 10 bases at J, with 22 bases in the middle. The CDR3 here is CASNAGLDLRAYTF. The CDR3 region has the DNA TGTGCCAGTAACGCAGGCCTTGACTTGAGGGCCTACACCTTC.

This clone has just a few counts. The chain combines TRBV6-1 with TRBJ2-7; weak D call: TRBD2 (5 bases). Trimming left V 6 bases short and J 4 bases short, with 19 bases between. This CDR3 is built from 15 residues. The V gene's germline CDR1 is MNHNS and CDR2 SASEGT. Here the CDR3 reads CASRLSDTPSYEQYF. For the CDR3, the DNA is TGTGCCAGCAGGCTTAGCGATACGCCGTCTTACGAGCAGTACTTC.

The J gene is TRBJ1-1, the V gene TRBV30; D unresolved. This CDR3 is 13 amino acids long. Germline V gene data show CDR1 as GTSNPN and CDR2 as SVGIG (reference sequence). With 0 bases removed from V and 5 bases from J, the gap between germline ends came to 10 bases. The DNA for the CDR3 is TGTGCCTGGAGTGTGGAGGGTGGAACTGAAGCTTTCTTT. Its protein product is CAWSVEGGTEAFF.

V and J are TRBV19 and TRBJ1-5, with D perhaps TRBD1 (5 bases). Germline values: CDR1 LNHDA, CDR2 SQIVND (reference sequence). Trimming took off 5 bases at V and 0 bases at J, with 17 bases between the two ends. CDR3 size: 17 residues. The DNA for the CDR3 is TGTGCCAGTAGTCTCCGAGGACAAGACCTTAGCAATCAGCCCCAGCATTTT. It is translated as CASSLRGQDLSNQPQHF.

V gene TRBV30 combines with J gene TRBJ2-1, with D tentatively TRBD1 (6 bases). The CDR3 runs 12 residues. Germline assignment: CDR1 GTSNPN and CDR2 SVGIG (reference sequence). Trimming took 3 bases from V and 10 from J, leaving 13 bases between them. The CDR3 sequence is CAWRHPRGEQFF. The CDR3 DNA reads TGTGCCTGGAGGCACCCAAGGGGGGAGCAGTTCTTC.

The chain combines TRBV2 with TRBJ1-2, with D tentatively TRBD1 (5 bases). Germline V gene sequence: CDR1 SNHLY, CDR2 FYNNEI. The V end lost 6 bases, the J end lost 1 base, and 9 bases lay between the germline ends. This CDR3 has 13 residues. The chain's CDR3 is CASRVDSNYGYTF. The CDR3 nucleotides read TGTGCCAGCAGAGTCGACAGTAACTATGGCTACACCTTC.

The gene calls are TRBV6-6 and TRBJ1-2; no clear D gene. Germline assignment: CDR1 MNHNY and CDR2 SVGAGI (reference sequence). The CDR3 is 12 residues long. DNA for the CDR3: TGTGCGACGAAGGGAGGTAACTATGGCTACACCTTC. It encodes CATKGGNYGYTF.